These 30 T cell receptor beta chains were all obtained from the same sample, sequenced in a study of cytomegalovirus exposure and HLA in healthy donors. PCR involved 60 Vbeta and 13 Jbeta primers. Method: immunoSEQ multiplex PCR; TCRdb's copy keeps in-frame clones and lacks some. This table has under 200,000 clones, approximately 80% appearing once. The source material was PBMCs. These receptors were obtained from a man between 60 and 75 years old in good health and CMV-seronegative.

This chain joins TRBV6-1 and TRBJ1-6; the D is unclear. CDR1 MNHNS and CDR2 SASEGT come from the germline V gene. The V gene lost 7 bases and the J gene lost 4 bases, with 14 bases spanning the gap. CDR3 length: 15 amino acids. The CDR3 nucleotides are TGTGCCAGCACGGGAGGACGGGGTTATAATTCACCCCTCCACTTT. Translating it yields CASTGGRGYNSPLHF.

The V and J genes are TRBV7-8 and TRBJ1-1; no firm D call. Trimming stripped 1 base from V and 6 bases from J, with 9 bases between. Germline V CDR1 and CDR2: SGHVS, FQNEAQ. This CDR3 has 13 residues. CDR3 nucleotide sequence: TGTGCCAGCAGCTTAGACTATCAGTCTGAAGCTTTCTTT. It is translated as CASSLDYQSEAFF.

The V and J genes are TRBV9 and TRBJ2-7, with 10 bases that match TRBD2. The J segment lost 3 bases and the V segment lost 0 bases, leaving 3 bases of the junction unmatched. The CDR3 spans 15 residues. The germline CDR1 and CDR2 sequences are SGDLS and YYNGEE. The CDR3 region is CASSVATSGNYEQYF. The CDR3 DNA follows: TGTGCCAGCAGCGTAGCCACTAGCGGGAACTACGAGCAGTACTTC.

Comments on this clone: A read error may account for a junction end that differs from germline. The chain joins TRBV10-3 to TRBJ1-2; 11 positions agree with TRBD1. This CDR3 has 17 residues. Germline CDR1 and CDR2: ENHRY and SYGVKD. The chain's CDR3 is CAISEFIGQGASNGYPF. CDR3 DNA sequence: TGTGCCATCAGTGAGTTTATCGGACAGGGGGCCAGTAATGGCTACCCCTTC.

The V call is TRBV2, the J call TRBJ2-7; 10 bases are shared with TRBD1. The V gene's germline CDR1 is SNHLY and CDR2 FYNNEI. Germline trimming cut 6 bases from V and 6 bases from J; bases unmatched to any gene: 8. The CDR3 length is 14 residues. In DNA, the CDR3 is TGTGCCAGCAGCCCCGGGACAGGGGCAGGCGAGCAGTACTTC. Translation: CASSPGTGAGEQYF.

This clone was counted between two and nine times. The chain carries TRBV29-1 and TRBJ2-5, with TRBD2 matching over 8 bases. The germline V gene has CDR1 SQVTM and CDR2 ANQGSEA. Trimming at V came to 7 bases and at J to 4 bases, leaving 8 bases not matched to a gene. The length of the CDR3 is 13 residues. The CDR3 sequence: CSAGGSGGETQYF. In DNA form, the CDR3 reads TGCAGCGCTGGAGGGAGCGGGGGAGAGACCCAGTACTTC.

This chain joins TRBV25-1 and TRBJ2-7; 7 bases fit TRBD2. V lost 6 bases to trimming and J lost 4 bases; unmatched junction nucleotides: 6. Per the germline V gene, CDR1 is MGHDK and CDR2 is SYGVNS. The CDR3 covers 13 residues. CDR3 nucleotides: TGTGCCAGCAGGGGGCTAGCGGTATACGAGCAGTACTTC. This codes for CASRGLAVYEQYF.

The rearrangement joins TRBV2 to TRBJ2-1; TRBD2 matches at 7 bases. V dropped 2 bases and J dropped 8; count of bases not matched to a gene: 12. The V gene's germline CDR1 is SNHLY and CDR2 FYNNEI. The CDR3 totals 16 residues. In DNA form, the CDR3 reads TGTGCCAGCAGTGAATATGGGGGAGGGGTAGGAGATGAGCAGTTCTTC. Translation: CASSEYGGGVGDEQFF.

This clone was found a few times. This chain joins TRBV2 and TRBJ2-5; 9 positions match TRBD2. The germline V gene has CDR1 SNHLY and CDR2 FYNNEI. The CDR3 has 15 residues. The ends lost 0 bases at V and 5 bases at J; junction bases unmatched: 4. CDR3 sequence: CASSEAAGGRETQYF. The CDR3 nucleotides are TGTGCCAGCAGTGAAGCAGCGGGGGGCCGGGAGACCCAGTACTTC.

This chain links TRBV27 with TRBJ2-3; D is unclear. Germline loops: CDR1 MNHEY, CDR2 SMNVEV (reference sequence). V was cut by 5 bases and J by 3 bases, with 9 bases left in between. The CDR3 runs 13 residues. The chain's CDR3 is CASSPTTTDTQYF. DNA of the CDR3: TGTGCCAGCAGTCCTACCACTACAGATACGCAGTATTTT.

This sequence joins TRBV30 and TRBJ2-7, with 11 bases matching TRBD1. Germline trimming cut 2 bases from V and 2 bases from J; bases unmatched to any gene: 2. Germline V lookup: CDR1 GTSNPN, CDR2 SVGIG (reference sequence). CDR3 size: 14 residues. Written as DNA, the CDR3 is TGTGCCTGGAGTATGGGACAGGGGGCCTACGAGCAGTACTTC. Protein product: CAWSMGQGAYEQYF.

V gene TRBV5-1 combines with J gene TRBJ2-7; no clear D gene. Between the trimmed V and J ends, which lost 2 bases and 3 bases, there was a span of 15 bases. Germline CDR1 SGHRS, CDR2 YFSETQ. The CDR3 consists of 15 residues. CDR3 in DNA: TGCGCCAGCAGCTTAGATAGGAGCCGAGGCTACGAGCAGTACTTC. This translates into CASSLDRSRGYEQYF.

The chain has TRBV19 and TRBJ2-5; D may be TRBD1 (8 bases). Germline lookup yields CDR1 LNHDA and CDR2 SQIVND (reference sequence). The CDR3 totals 15 residues. V was clipped by 4 bases and J by 3 bases, with 15 bases between them. CDR3 loop: CASSRTGRAEETQYF. Here the CDR3 DNA reads TGTGCCAGTAGTAGGACAGGGAGGGCTGAAGAGACCCAGTACTTC.

This sequence joins TRBV7-6 and TRBJ2-1, with D maybe TRBD2 (6 bases). Trimming stripped 2 bases from V and 0 bases from J, with 11 bases between. CDR1 SGHVS and CDR2 FNYEAQ come from the germline V gene. The CDR3 consists of 16 residues. Written as DNA, the CDR3 is TGTGCCAGCAGCTTATTTATAGCGGACTCCTACAATGAGCAGTTCTTC. This gives the protein CASSLFIADSYNEQFF.

This clone has only a few counts. The chain has TRBV6-5 and TRBJ2-2; the D gene is possibly TRBD1 (6 bases). Trimming removed 4 bases from V and 4 bases from J, with 16 bases in between. CDR1 and CDR2 (germline): MNHEY, SVGAGI. The CDR3 contains 16 residues. CDR3 protein: CASSFLGGVVTGELFF. The CDR3 coding sequence is TGTGCCAGCAGTTTCCTAGGGGGAGTGGTCACCGGGGAGCTGTTTTTT.

The chain is built from TRBV7-9 and TRBJ2-5, with D possibly matching TRBD2 (5 bases). Between the trimmed V and J ends, which lost 5 bases and 5 bases, there was a span of 18 bases. The germline V gene has CDR1 SEHNR and CDR2 FQNEAQ (reference sequence). The CDR3 loop spans 15 amino acids. Here the CDR3 reads CASSPVLVAKETQYF. The CDR3 coding sequence is TGTGCCAGCAGCCCTGTTTTGGTAGCGAAGGAGACCCAGTACTTC.

The rearrangement uses TRBV19 and TRBJ1-1; D may be TRBD1 (6 bases). CDR1 LNHDA and CDR2 SQIVND come from the germline V gene (reference sequence). This CDR3 comprises 15 residues. The V end was cut by 0 bases, the J end by 1 base, with 9 bases between. The CDR3 spells CASSIDAGENTEAFF. The CDR3, as DNA: TGTGCCAGTAGTATAGACGCAGGGGAGAACACTGAAGCTTTCTTT.

The rearrangement uses TRBV6-5 and TRBJ2-2; possible D gene TRBD1, 6 bases. V lost 7 bases and J lost 0, with 9 bases in between. Germline V gene sequence: CDR1 MNHEY, CDR2 SVGAGI. The CDR3 covers 14 residues. DNA for the CDR3: TGTGCCAGCAACGGACAGCCGAACACCGGGGAGCTGTTTTTT. Its translation is CASNGQPNTGELFF.

The rearrangement uses TRBV9 and TRBJ2-3, with no clear D. The germline V gene encodes CDR1 SGDLS and CDR2 YYNGEE. CDR3 size: 16 residues. V was shortened by 0 bases and J by 0 bases, with 11 bases between the two germline ends. The CDR3 nucleotides are TGTGCCAGCAGCGTAGAAGCGCGAGCCAGCACAGATACGCAGTATTTT. Residues: CASSVEARASTDTQYF.

The chain employs TRBV15 and TRBJ2-3; D is possibly TRBD1 (6 bases). Per germline, CDR1 LNHNV and CDR2 YYDKDF (reference sequence). The CDR3 extends over 15 amino acids. Trimming pared 0 bases from V and 2 bases from J, leaving 9 bases between. The CDR3 reads CATSRDGDNTDTQYF. The DNA of the CDR3 is TGTGCCACCAGCAGAGATGGGGACAACACAGATACGCAGTATTTT.

The chain links TRBV2 to TRBJ1-1; 7 nucleotides line up with TRBD1. V was pared by 2 bases and J by 5 bases, with 8 bases of the junction left unmatched. This CDR3 comprises 15 residues. The germline V gene has CDR1 SNHLY and CDR2 FYNNEI. For the CDR3, the DNA is TGTGCCAGCAGTGAACTTTGGGGCAGGGGGACTGAAGCTTTCTTT. Protein: CASSELWGRGTEAFF.

This clone was found a few times. The chain combines TRBV7-2 with TRBJ2-3; the match to TRBD2 covers 11 bases. The CDR3 loop spans 15 amino acids. V was pared by 1 base and J by 8 bases, with 5 bases of the junction left unmatched. CDR1 SGHTA and CDR2 FQGNSA come from the germline V gene. CDR3 protein: CASSLVVTSGATQYF. The CDR3, as DNA: TGTGCCAGCAGCTTAGTTGTGACTAGCGGGGCTACGCAGTATTTT.

V is TRBV5-8 and J is TRBJ2-5, with 8 bases matching TRBD1. After removal of 4 bases from V and 5 bases from J, the junction contained 13 bases not matched to a gene. The germline V gene has CDR1 SGHTS and CDR2 YDEGEE. The CDR3 is 16 residues long. CDR3 DNA: TGTGCCAGCAGCCGCGGGACAGGAGCGACGGCTGAGACCCAGTACTTC. Its protein product is CASSRGTGATAETQYF. Using reference TRBV5-8 and TRBJ2-5 for the parts outside the CDR3, the full variable domain is EAGVTQSPTHLIKTRGQQATLRCSPISGHTSVYWYQQALGLGLQFLLWYDEGEERNRGNFPPRFSGRQFPNYSSELNVNALELEDSALYLCASSRGTGATAETQYFGPGTRLLVL.

The chain combines TRBV5-6 with TRBJ2-7, with TRBD1 matching 7 bases. Trimming at V came to 1 base and at J to 2 bases, leaving 0 bases not matched to a gene. Germline CDR1 reads SGHDT; CDR2 reads YYEEEE. This CDR3 has 13 residues. For the CDR3, the DNA is TGTGCCAGCAGCTTGACAGGGGCCTACGAGCAGTACTTC. Translation: CASSLTGAYEQYF.

A single count supports this clone. The V gene is TRBV11-3, the J gene TRBJ2-2, with TRBD2 matching 12 bases. Germline CDR1 and CDR2: SGHNT and YENEEA. The CDR3 runs 16 residues. Trimming removed 4 bases from V and 8 bases from J; junction bases left unmatched: 8. CDR3 nucleotides: TGTGCCAGCAGCTCCGAACTAGCGGGAGGAAGGGGGGAGCTGTTTTTT. Its translation: CASSSELAGGRGELFF.

The chain is built from TRBV6-1 and TRBJ2-1; 8 positions match TRBD2. The CDR3 has 14 amino acids. V shed 7 bases, J shed 12 bases, and the junction held 14 bases outside the gene matches. In germline, CDR1 is MNHNS, CDR2 SASEGT. The DNA of the CDR3 is TGTGCCAGCATAGAGAGCGGGGGCCGGGAGGGGCAGTTCTTC. This translates into CASIESGGREGQFF.

The V gene is TRBV27, the J gene TRBJ2-5, with D possibly being TRBD1 (7 bases). The CDR3 length is 14 residues. CDR1 and CDR2 from the germline V gene are MNHEY and SMNVEV (reference sequence). V was shortened by 3 bases and J by 2 bases, with 10 bases between the two germline ends. The CDR3 DNA follows: TGTGCCAGCAGTTTGGCGGGACAGCAAGAGACCCAGTACTTC. Translated, it gives CASSLAGQQETQYF.

The chain uses TRBV4-2 and TRBJ2-2; D possibly corresponds to TRBD1 (6 bases). The germline V and J ends were trimmed by 6 bases and 4 bases, with 18 bases remaining between them. The length of the CDR3 is 16 residues. Looked up from germline, CDR1 is LGHNA and CDR2 is YNFKEQ. DNA of the CDR3: TGTGCCAGCAGGCCAGGGGTTGGTGATGGCACCGGGGAGCTGTTTTTT. Translated, it gives CASRPGVGDGTGELFF.

This clone turned up a few times. This rearrangement joins TRBV28 to TRBJ1-5; 11 bases agree with TRBD1. The CDR3 contains 18 residues. Germline values: CDR1 MDHEN, CDR2 SYDVKM. J gave up 0 bases and V 2 bases, and 6 bases lay outside the gene matches. CDR3 in DNA: TGTGCCAGCAGTTTACAAGGACAGGGGGCCCATAGCAATCAGCCCCAGCATTTT. Amino acids: CASSLQGQGAHSNQPQHF.

The gene calls are TRBV5-1 and TRBJ1-1, with TRBD1 identical over 9 bases. CDR3 size: 14 residues. V shed 4 bases and J 11 bases; nucleotides not matched to a gene: 12. CDR1 is SGHRS and CDR2 is YFSETQ in the germline V gene. CDR3: CASSRGQGSSQAFF. In DNA, the CDR3 is TGCGCCAGCAGCCGCGGACAGGGGAGTTCCCAGGCTTTCTTT. The full variable domain, in which reference TRBV5-1 and TRBJ1-1 provide the parts outside the CDR3, is KAGVTQTPRYLIKTRGQQVTLSCSPISGHRSVSWYQQTPGQGLQFLFEYFSETQRNKGNFPGRFSGRQFSNSRSEMNVSTLELGDSALYLCASSRGQGSSQAFFGQGTRLTVV.